The T cell receptor beta chain under discussion was sequenced for a study of cytomegalovirus exposure and HLA in healthy donors. About the study: The Caucasian-associated ancestry cluster contained roughly four fifths of the 398 genotyped donors. Study-level points and caveats: More clonal expansion characterized HLA-associated TCR beta chains than equally common others in a later analysis.

V was trimmed by 3 bases and J by 4 bases, leaving 16 bases between them. In germline, CDR1 is MDHEN, CDR2 SYDVKM. CDR3 length: 16 residues. 13 Jbeta primers and 60 Vbeta primers were used for the PCR. Some clones are missing from TCRdb's copy, which holds only in-frame ones; the method was immunoSEQ multiplex PCR. The sample shows 100,000 to 150,000 clones, 74% of them seen only once. A remark on this clone: Its antigen is still unknown.

The chain is built from TRBV28 and TRBJ1-3; D remains unclear. The TCR sequence derives from a woman aged 45-59 years in good health and CMV-seropositive. The sample taken for sequencing was PBMCs. The CDR3 DNA follows: TGTGCCAGCAGTTTGCGCCTCGGGGTGGGGGGAAACACCATATATTTT. Translating it yields CASSLRLGVGGNTIYF.